These 6 T cell receptor beta chains came from one sample sequenced in a study of PD-1 blockade in classical Hodgkin lymphoma. Following autologous stem cell transplantation, relapse occurred in every patient, and exposure to brentuximab vedotin varied. Only in-frame clones appear in the TCRdb table, and some are missing; sequencing was by immunoSEQ multiplex PCR. This table has 55,000 to 65,000 clones, around 91% appearing once. This sample comprised peripheral blood mononuclear cells (PBMCs), obtained at baseline. Every receptor here comes from a human donor with classical Hodgkin lymphoma.

The CDR3 DNA follows: TGTGCCAGCAGCTTAACTAGCGGAGAGACCCAGTACTTC. Its translation is CASSLTSGETQYF. The rearrangement joins TRBV5-6 to TRBJ2-5; 8 nucleotides match TRBD2. There are 13 residues in the CDR3. V lost 2 bases, J lost 4 bases, and 1 base stayed unmatched. CDR1 is SGHDT and CDR2 is YYEEEE in the germline V gene.

The CDR3 spells CASSQEPLPRYTEAFF. In nucleotides, the CDR3 is TGTGCCAGCAGCCAAGAGCCCCTCCCTAGATACACTGAAGCTTTCTTT. V is TRBV4-2 and J is TRBJ1-1; no clear D. This CDR3 has 16 amino acids. Germline CDR1 reads LGHNA; CDR2 reads YNFKEQ. Trimming removed 0 bases at V and 3 bases at J, with 14 bases between.

The chain joins TRBV2 to TRBJ2-2, with TRBD2 as a possible D gene (6 bases). Trimming shortened V by 8 bases and J by 9 bases, and 22 bases separated the two germline ends. This CDR3 has 15 residues. Germline V lookup: CDR1 SNHLY, CDR2 FYNNEI. This CDR3 is CASLAGLASAWELFF. The DNA for the CDR3 is TGTGCCAGCCTTGCGGGGCTAGCGAGTGCCTGGGAGCTGTTTTTT.

The V gene is TRBV7-9, the J gene TRBJ1-2; D call uncertain. The germline V and J ends were trimmed by 5 bases and 1 base, with 5 bases remaining between them. Germline CDR1 SEHNR, CDR2 FQNEAQ (reference sequence). This CDR3 contains 12 residues. The CDR3 region is CASSEGNYGYTF. CDR3 sequence (DNA): TGTGCCAGCAGCGAGGGTAACTATGGCTACACCTTC.

The chain couples TRBV27 to TRBJ2-1, with 8 bases fitting TRBD1. The CDR3 sequence is 16 residues long. The V and J ends lost 6 bases and 4 bases, in that order; junction bases with no gene match: 11. Per the germline V gene, CDR1 is MNHEY and CDR2 is SMNVEV (reference sequence). The CDR3 region is CASSHTSGQVYNEQFF. The DNA for the CDR3 is TGTGCCAGCAGCCATACCTCGGGACAGGTATACAATGAGCAGTTCTTC.

The chain is built from TRBV7-9 and TRBJ2-5; 9 nucleotides match TRBD1. The CDR3 has 16 residues. The J segment lost 5 bases and the V segment lost 6 bases, leaving 13 bases of the junction unmatched. The germline V gene encodes CDR1 SEHNR and CDR2 FQNEAQ (reference sequence). This chain's CDR3 is CASSLKGGQGMETQYF. The CDR3 DNA reads TGTGCCAGCAGTTTGAAAGGGGGACAGGGCATGGAGACCCAGTACTTC.